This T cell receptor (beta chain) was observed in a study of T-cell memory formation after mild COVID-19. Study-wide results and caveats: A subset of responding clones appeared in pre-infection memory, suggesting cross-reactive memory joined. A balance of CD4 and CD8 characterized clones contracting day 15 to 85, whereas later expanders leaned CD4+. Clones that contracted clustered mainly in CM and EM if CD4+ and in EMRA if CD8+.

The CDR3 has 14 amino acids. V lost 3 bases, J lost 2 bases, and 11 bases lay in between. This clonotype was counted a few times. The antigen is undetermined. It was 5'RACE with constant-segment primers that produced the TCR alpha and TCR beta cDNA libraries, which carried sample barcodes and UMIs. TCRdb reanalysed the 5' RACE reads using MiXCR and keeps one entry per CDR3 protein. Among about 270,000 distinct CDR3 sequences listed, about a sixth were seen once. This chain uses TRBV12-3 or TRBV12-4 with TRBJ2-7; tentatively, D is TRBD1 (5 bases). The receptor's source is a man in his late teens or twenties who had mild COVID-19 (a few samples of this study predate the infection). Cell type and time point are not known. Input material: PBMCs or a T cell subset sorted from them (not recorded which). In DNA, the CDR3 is TGTGCCAGCAGTTTCCAGGGTGGACCCTACGAGCAGTACTTC. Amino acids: CASSFQGGPYEQYF.